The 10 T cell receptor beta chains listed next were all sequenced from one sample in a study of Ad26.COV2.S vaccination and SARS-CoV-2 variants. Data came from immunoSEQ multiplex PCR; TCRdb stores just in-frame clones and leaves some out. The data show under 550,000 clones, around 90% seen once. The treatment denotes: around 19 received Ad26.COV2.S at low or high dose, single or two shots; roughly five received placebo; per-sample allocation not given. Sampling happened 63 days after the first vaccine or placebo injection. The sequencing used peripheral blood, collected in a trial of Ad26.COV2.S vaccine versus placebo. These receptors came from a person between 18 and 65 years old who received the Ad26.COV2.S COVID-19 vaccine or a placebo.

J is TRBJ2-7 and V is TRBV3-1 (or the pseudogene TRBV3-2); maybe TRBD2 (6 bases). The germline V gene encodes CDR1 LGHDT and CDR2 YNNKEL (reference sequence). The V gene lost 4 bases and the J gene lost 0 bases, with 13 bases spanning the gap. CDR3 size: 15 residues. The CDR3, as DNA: TGTGCCAGCAGCCCAGCTATCGGGAGCTCCTACGAGCAGTACTTC. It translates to CASSPAIGSSYEQYF.

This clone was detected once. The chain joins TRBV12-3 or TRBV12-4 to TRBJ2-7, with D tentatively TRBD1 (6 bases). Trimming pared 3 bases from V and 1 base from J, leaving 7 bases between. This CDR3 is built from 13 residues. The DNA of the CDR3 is TGTGCCAGCAGTTTGGACAGTTCCTACGAGCAGTACTTC. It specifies CASSLDSSYEQYF.

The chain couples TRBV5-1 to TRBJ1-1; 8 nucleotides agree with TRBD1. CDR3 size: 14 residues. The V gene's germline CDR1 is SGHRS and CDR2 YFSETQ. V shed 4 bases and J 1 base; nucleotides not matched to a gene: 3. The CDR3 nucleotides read TGCGCCAGCAGCGAGGGGACAGGGAACACTGAAGCTTTCTTT. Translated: CASSEGTGNTEAFF.

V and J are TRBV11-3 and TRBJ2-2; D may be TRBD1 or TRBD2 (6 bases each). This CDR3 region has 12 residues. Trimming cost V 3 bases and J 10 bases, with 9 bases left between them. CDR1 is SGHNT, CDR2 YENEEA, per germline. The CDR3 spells CASSLGGEELFF. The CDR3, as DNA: TGTGCCAGCAGCTTGGGGGGCGAGGAGCTGTTTTTT.

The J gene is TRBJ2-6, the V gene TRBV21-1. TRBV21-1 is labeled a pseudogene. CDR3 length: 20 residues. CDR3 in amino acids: CASSKALSATQRAGANVLTF. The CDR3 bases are TGTGCCAGCAGCAAAGCGCTTTCGGCAACCCAAAGGGCTGGGGCCAACGTCCTGACTTTC.

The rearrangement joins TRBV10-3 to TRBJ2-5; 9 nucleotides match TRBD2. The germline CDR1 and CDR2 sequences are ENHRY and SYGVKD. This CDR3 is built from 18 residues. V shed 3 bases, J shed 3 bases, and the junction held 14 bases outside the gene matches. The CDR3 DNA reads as TGTGCCATCAGTGAAATGTTGGCGGGAGGGCCTTTGGAAGAGACCCAGTACTTC. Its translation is CAISEMLAGGPLEETQYF.

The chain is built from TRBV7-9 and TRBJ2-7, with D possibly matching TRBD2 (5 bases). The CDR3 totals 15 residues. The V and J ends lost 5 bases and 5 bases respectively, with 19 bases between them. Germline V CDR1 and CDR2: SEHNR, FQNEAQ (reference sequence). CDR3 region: CASSPALRVFDEQYF. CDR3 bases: TGTGCCAGCAGCCCCGCATTGAGGGTTTTTGACGAGCAGTACTTC.

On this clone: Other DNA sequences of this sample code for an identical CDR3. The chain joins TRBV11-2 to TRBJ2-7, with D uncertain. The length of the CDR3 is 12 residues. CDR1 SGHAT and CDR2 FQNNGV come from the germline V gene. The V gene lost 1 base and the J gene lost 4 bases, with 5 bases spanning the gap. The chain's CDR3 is CASSLASYEQYF. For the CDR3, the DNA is TGTGCCAGCAGCTTAGCGAGTTACGAGCAGTACTTC. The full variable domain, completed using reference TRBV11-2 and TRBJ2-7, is EAGVAQSPRYKIIEKRQSVAFWCNPISGHATLYWYQQILGQGPKLLIQFQNNGVVDDSQLPKDRFSAERLKGVDSTLKIQPAKLEDSAVYLCASSLASYEQYFGPGTRLTVT.

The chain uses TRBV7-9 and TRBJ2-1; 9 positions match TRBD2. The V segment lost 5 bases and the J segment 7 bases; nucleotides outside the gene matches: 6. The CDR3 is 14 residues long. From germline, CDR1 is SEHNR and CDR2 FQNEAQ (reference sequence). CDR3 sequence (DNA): TGTGCCAGCAGCGCAGGGACTAGCTGGAATGAGCAGTTCTTC. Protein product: CASSAGTSWNEQFF.

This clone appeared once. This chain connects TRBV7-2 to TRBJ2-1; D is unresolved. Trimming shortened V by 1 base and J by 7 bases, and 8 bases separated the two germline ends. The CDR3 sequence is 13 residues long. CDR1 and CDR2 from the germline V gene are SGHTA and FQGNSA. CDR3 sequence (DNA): TGTGCCAGCAGCTTAGGATCCAAAAATGAGCAGTTCTTC. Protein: CASSLGSKNEQFF.